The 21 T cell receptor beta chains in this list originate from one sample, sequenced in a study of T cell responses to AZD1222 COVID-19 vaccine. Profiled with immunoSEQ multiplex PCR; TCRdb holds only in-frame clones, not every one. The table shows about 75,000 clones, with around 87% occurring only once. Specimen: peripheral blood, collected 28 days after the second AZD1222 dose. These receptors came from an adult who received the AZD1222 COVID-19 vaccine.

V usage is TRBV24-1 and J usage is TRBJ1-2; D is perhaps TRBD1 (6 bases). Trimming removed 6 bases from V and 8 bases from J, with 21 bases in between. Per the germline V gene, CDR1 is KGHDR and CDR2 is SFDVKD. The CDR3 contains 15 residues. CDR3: CATSRQLGQGRGYTF. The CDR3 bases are TGTGCCACCAGTCGGCAGCTAGGTCAGGGGCGAGGCTACACCTTC.

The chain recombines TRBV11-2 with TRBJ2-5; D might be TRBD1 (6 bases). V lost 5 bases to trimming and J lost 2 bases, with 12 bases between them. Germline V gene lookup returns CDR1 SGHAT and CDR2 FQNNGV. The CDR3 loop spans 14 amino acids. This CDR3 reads CASSPGAGQETQYF. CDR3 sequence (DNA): TGTGCCAGCAGCCCAGGGGCCGGGCAAGAGACCCAGTACTTC. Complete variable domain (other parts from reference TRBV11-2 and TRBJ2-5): EAGVAQSPRYKIIEKRQSVAFWCNPISGHATLYWYQQILGQGPKLLIQFQNNGVVDDSQLPKDRFSAERLKGVDSTLKIQPAKLEDSAVYLCASSPGAGQETQYFGPGTRLLVL.

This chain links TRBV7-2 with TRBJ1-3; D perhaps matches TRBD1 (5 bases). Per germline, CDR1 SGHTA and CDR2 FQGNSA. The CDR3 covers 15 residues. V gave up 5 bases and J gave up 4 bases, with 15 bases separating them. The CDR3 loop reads CASSPSGLYGNTIYF. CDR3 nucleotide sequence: TGTGCCAGCAGCCCTTCAGGGTTGTACGGAAACACCATATATTTT. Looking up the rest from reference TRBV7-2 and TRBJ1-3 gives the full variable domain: GAGVSQSPSNKVTEKGKDVELRCDPISGHTALYWYRQSLGQGLEFLIYFQGNSAPDKSGLPSDRFSAERTGGSVSTLTIQRTQQEDSAVYLCASSPSGLYGNTIYFGEGSWLTVV.

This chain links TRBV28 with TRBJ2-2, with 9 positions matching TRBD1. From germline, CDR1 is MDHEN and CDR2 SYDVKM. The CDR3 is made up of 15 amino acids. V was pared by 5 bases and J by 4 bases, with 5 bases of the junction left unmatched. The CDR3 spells CASSIGTGFTGELFF. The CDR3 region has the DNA TGTGCCAGCAGTATCGGGACAGGGTTCACCGGGGAGCTGTTTTTT.

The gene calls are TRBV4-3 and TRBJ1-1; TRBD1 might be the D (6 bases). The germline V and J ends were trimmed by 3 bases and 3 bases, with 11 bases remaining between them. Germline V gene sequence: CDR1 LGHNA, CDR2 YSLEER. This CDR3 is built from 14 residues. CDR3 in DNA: TGCGCCAGCAGCCAGCAACAGGGATACACTGAAGCTTTCTTT. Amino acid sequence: CASSQQQGYTEAFF.

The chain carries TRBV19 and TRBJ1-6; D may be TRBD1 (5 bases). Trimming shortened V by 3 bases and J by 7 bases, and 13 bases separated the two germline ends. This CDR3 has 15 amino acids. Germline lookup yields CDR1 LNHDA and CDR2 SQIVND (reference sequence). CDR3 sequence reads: CASSISTGHNSPLHF. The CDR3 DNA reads TGTGCCAGTAGTATCTCCACGGGGCACAATTCACCCCTCCACTTT.

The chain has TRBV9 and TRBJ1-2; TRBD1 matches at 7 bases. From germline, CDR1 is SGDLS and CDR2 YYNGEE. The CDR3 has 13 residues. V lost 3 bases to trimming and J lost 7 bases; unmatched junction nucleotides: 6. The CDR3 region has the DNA TGTGCCAGCAGCGCCGACAGGGAGATTGGCTACACCTTC. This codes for CASSADREIGYTF.

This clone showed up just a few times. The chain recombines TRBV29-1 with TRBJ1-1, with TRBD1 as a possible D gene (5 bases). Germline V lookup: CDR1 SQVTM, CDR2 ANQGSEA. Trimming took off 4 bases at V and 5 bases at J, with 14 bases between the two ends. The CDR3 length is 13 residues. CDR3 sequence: CSVVGGGGTEAFF. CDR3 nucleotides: TGCAGCGTTGTCGGCGGGGGGGGAACTGAAGCTTTCTTT. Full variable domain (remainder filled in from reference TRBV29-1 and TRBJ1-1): SAVISQKPSRDICQRGTSLTIQCQVDSQVTMMFWYRQQPGQSLTLIATANQGSEATYESGFVIDKFPISRPNLTFSTLTVSNMSPEDSSIYLCSVVGGGGTEAFFGQGTRLTVV.

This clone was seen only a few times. CDR3 loop: CASTPRGQIEAFF. CDR3 nucleotide sequence: TGTGCCAGCACCCCGCGGGGGCAAATTGAAGCTTTCTTT. This chain connects TRBV28 to TRBJ1-1, with D possibly being TRBD1 (6 bases). CDR1 is MDHEN and CDR2 is SYDVKM in the germline V gene. Trimming removed 7 bases from V and 7 bases from J, with 16 bases in between. The CDR3 loop spans 13 amino acids.

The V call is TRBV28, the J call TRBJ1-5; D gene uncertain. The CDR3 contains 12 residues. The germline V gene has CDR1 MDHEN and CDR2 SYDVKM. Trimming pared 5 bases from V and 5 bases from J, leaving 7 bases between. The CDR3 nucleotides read TGTGCCAGCAGTGCAATTGATCAGCCCCAGCATTTT. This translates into CASSAIDQPQHF.

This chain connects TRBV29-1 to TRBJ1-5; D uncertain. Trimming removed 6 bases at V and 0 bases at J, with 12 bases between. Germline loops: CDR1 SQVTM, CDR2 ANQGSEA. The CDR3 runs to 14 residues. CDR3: CSVQTANSNQPQHF. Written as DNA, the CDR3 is TGCAGCGTGCAAACAGCTAATAGCAATCAGCCCCAGCATTTT.

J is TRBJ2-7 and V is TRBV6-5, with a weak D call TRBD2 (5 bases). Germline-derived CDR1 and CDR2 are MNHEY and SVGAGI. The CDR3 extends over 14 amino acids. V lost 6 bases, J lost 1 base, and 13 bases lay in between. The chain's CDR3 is CASRGGPPSYEQYF. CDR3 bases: TGTGCCAGCAGGGGCGGGCCCCCGTCCTACGAGCAGTACTTC.

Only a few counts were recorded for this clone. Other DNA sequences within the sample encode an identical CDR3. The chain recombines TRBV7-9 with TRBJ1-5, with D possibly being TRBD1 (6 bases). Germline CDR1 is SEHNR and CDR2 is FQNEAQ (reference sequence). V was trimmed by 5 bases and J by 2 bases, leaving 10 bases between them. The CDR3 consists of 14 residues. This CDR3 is CASSRGGGNQPQHF. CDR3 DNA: TGTGCCAGCAGCAGAGGGGGGGGCAATCAGCCCCAGCATTTT.

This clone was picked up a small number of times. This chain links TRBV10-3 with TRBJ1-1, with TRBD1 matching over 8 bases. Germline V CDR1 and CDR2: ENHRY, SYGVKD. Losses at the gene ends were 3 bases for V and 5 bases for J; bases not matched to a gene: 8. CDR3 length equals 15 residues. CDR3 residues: CAISDGRGPWTEAFF. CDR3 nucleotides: TGTGCCATCAGTGACGGCAGGGGGCCGTGGACTGAAGCTTTCTTT.

DNA for the CDR3: TGTGCCAGCAGCTTGGTTGGTGGTCTTCAGCCCCAGCATTTT. Translated, it gives CASSLVGGLQPQHF. The V gene is TRBV5-8, the J gene TRBJ1-5; unclear D gene. The germline V gene encodes CDR1 SGHTS and CDR2 YDEGEE. CDR3 length: 14 amino acids. Trimming removed 0 bases from V and 6 bases from J, with 10 bases in between.

In nucleotides, the CDR3 is TGCGCCAGCAGCTCCGCGGGGGGGCGGGGGGCTCCCTACGAGCAGTACTTC. This translates into CASSSAGGRGAPYEQYF. V gene TRBV4-3 combines with J gene TRBJ2-7; 9 bases agree with TRBD2. V lost 5 bases and J lost 2; bases outside the gene matches: 13. CDR1 is LGHNA, CDR2 YSLEER, per germline. The CDR3 contains 17 residues.

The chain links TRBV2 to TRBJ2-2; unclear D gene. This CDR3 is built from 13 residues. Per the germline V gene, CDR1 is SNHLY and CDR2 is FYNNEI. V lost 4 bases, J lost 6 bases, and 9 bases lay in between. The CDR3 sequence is CASSVIGAGELFF. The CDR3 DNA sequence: TGTGCCAGCAGTGTAATCGGCGCCGGGGAGCTGTTTTTT. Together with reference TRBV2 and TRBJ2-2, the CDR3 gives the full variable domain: EPEVTQTPSHQVTQMGQEVILRCVPISNHLYFYWYRQILGQKVEFLVSFYNNEISEKSEIFDDQFSVERPDGSNFTLKIRSTKLEDSAMYFCASSVIGAGELFFGEGSRLTVL.

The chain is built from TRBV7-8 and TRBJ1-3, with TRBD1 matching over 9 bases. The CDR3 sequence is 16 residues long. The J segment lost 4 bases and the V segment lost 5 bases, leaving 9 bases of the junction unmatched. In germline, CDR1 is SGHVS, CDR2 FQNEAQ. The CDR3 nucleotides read TGTGCCAGCAGCCTGAGTCGGGACAGGGCCGGAAACACCATATATTTT. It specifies CASSLSRDRAGNTIYF.

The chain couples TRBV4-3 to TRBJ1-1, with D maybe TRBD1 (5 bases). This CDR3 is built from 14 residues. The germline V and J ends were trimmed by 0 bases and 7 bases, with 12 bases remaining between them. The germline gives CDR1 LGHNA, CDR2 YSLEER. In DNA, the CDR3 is TGCGCCAGCAGCCAAGAGTACAGGTCTATTGAAGCTTTCTTT. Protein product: CASSQEYRSIEAFF.

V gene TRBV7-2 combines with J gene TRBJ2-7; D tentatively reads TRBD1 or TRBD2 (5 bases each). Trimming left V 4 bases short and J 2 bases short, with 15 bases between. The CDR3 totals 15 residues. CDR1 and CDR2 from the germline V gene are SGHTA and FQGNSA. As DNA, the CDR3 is TGTGCCAGCAGCTCCAACGGGGACGGGACCTACGAGCAGTACTTC. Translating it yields CASSSNGDGTYEQYF.

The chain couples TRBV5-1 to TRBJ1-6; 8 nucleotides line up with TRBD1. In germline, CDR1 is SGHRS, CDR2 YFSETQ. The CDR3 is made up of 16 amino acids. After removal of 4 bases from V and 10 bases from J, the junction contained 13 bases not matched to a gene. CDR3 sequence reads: CASSEHATGERSPLHF. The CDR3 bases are TGCGCCAGCAGCGAACACGCGACAGGGGAACGGTCACCCCTCCACTTT.